These 12 T cell receptor beta chains were all obtained from the same sample, sequenced in a study of PD-L1 blockade in urothelial cancer. The time point here: peripheral blood 6 weeks after treatment start. The repertoire was sequenced with immunoSEQ multiplex PCR; TCRdb's copy has only in-frame clones and lacks some. Of around 49,000 clones in the sample, 88% are singletons; the top ten hold 2% to 2.5%. Sequenced material: PBMCs, taken around atezolizumab (anti-PD-L1) treatment. The receptors were sampled from a man aged 55 to 70 with urothelial cancer.

The rearrangement joins TRBV28 to TRBJ1-2; D remains ambiguous. This CDR3 is built from 13 residues. Germline lookup yields CDR1 MDHEN and CDR2 SYDVKM. Between the trimmed V and J ends, which lost 6 bases and 3 bases, there was a span of 11 bases. In DNA, the CDR3 is TGTGCCAGCAGCTCCGGGTTCTACTATGGCTACACCTTC. The encoded protein is CASSSGFYYGYTF.

The genes are TRBV27 and TRBJ2-7; D is perhaps TRBD2 (5 bases). CDR1 is MNHEY and CDR2 is SMNVEV in the germline V gene (reference sequence). Trimming removed 0 bases from V and 6 bases from J, with 15 bases in between. CDR3 length: 15 residues. The DNA for the CDR3 is TGTGCCAGCAGTTTATCTCCTAGCACCTTCCGCGAGCAGTACTTC. Protein: CASSLSPSTFREQYF.

The chain has TRBV2 and TRBJ1-4; TRBD1 matches 10 bases. Losses at the gene ends were 7 bases for V and 7 bases for J; bases not matched to a gene: 3. The CDR3 is 13 residues long. The V gene's germline CDR1 is SNHLY and CDR2 FYNNEI. In DNA, the CDR3 is TGTGCCAGCAAGGGACAGGGGAGTGAAAAACTGTTTTTT. It encodes CASKGQGSEKLFF.

This chain uses TRBV5-1 with TRBJ2-1; TRBD1 agrees at 8 bases. J was trimmed by 4 bases and V by 4 bases; bases with no gene match: 7. This CDR3 region has 15 residues. Germline V gene lookup returns CDR1 SGHRS and CDR2 YFSETQ. The CDR3 region has the DNA TGCGCCAGCAGCCTGACAGGGGAGAGGTACAATGAGCAGTTCTTC. This codes for CASSLTGERYNEQFF.

V and J are TRBV5-8 and TRBJ1-6; possible D gene TRBD1, 6 bases. CDR1 SGHTS and CDR2 YDEGEE come from the germline V gene. The CDR3 consists of 16 residues. The V and J ends lost 1 base and 1 base respectively, with 9 bases between them. Here the CDR3 DNA reads TGTGCCAGCAGCTTGACAGGGCTTTCCTATAATTCACCCCTCCACTTT. The encoded protein is CASSLTGLSYNSPLHF.

The chain has TRBV6-5 and TRBJ2-3, with D possibly matching TRBD2 (6 bases). Germline V gene lookup returns CDR1 MNHEY and CDR2 SVGAGI. CDR3 length: 14 residues. The CDR3: CATGLAGGTDTQYF. Here the CDR3 DNA reads TGTGCAACGGGACTCGCCGGTGGCACAGATACGCAGTATTTT.

The chain combines TRBV30 with TRBJ1-2; no definite D call. The CDR3 is 14 residues long. V gave up 4 bases and J gave up 4 bases, with 16 bases separating them. From germline, CDR1 is GTSNPN and CDR2 SVGIG (reference sequence). CDR3 DNA: TGTGCCTGGATTCGAGGATCCGAGGGCTATGGCTACACCTTC. Protein product: CAWIRGSEGYGYTF.

The chain couples TRBV27 to TRBJ2-2; 7 bases map to TRBD2. V was clipped by 6 bases and J by 6 bases; unmatched bases: 4. This CDR3 comprises 13 residues. CDR1 and CDR2 (germline): MNHEY, SMNVEV (reference sequence). CDR3: CASRGGDAGELFF. DNA for the CDR3: TGTGCCAGCAGGGGGGGGGATGCCGGGGAGCTGTTTTTT.

The rearrangement joins TRBV7-8 to TRBJ2-3, with 7 bases fitting TRBD1. Trimming at V came to 1 base and at J to 6 bases, leaving 4 bases not matched to a gene. Germline CDR1 is SGHVS and CDR2 is FQNEAQ. This CDR3 has 14 amino acids. CDR3 protein: CASSLGMTGDTQYF. The CDR3 DNA follows: TGTGCCAGCAGCTTAGGCATGACAGGGGATACGCAGTATTTT.

The gene calls are TRBV5-1 and TRBJ1-6, with 9 bases matching TRBD1. The CDR3 is 15 residues long. V lost 0 bases, J lost 10 bases, and 5 bases stayed unmatched. Germline V gene sequence: CDR1 SGHRS, CDR2 YFSETQ. This chain's CDR3 is CASSLVGQGYSPLHF. CDR3 nucleotides: TGCGCCAGCAGCTTGGTGGGACAGGGCTACTCACCCCTCCACTTT.

This clone has only a few counts. The J gene is TRBJ1-2, the V gene TRBV30, with a weak D call TRBD1 (5 bases). The germline V gene has CDR1 GTSNPN and CDR2 SVGIG (reference sequence). The CDR3 has 10 residues. V was shortened by 1 base and J by 8 bases, with 5 bases between the two germline ends. CDR3 bases: TGTGCCTGGAGTGAGGGGGGCTACACCTTC. Translated, it gives CAWSEGGYTF.

V usage is TRBV19 and J usage is TRBJ2-5; D call uncertain. Per germline, CDR1 LNHDA and CDR2 SQIVND (reference sequence). V lost 1 base, J lost 0 bases, and 12 bases lay in between. This CDR3 is 16 amino acids long. CDR3 coding DNA: TGTGCCAGTAGTATAGGGGCGATAGGAAACCAAGAGACCCAGTACTTC. Translated, it gives CASSIGAIGNQETQYF.